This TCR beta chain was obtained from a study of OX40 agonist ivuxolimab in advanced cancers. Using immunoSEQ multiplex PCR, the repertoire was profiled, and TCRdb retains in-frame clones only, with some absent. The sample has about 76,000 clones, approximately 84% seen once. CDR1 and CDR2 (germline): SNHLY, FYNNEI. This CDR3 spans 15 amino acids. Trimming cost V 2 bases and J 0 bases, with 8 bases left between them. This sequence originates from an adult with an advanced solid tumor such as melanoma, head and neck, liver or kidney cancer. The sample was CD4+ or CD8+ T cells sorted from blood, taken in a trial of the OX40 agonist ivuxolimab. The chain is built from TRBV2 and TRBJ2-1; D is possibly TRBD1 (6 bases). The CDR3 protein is CASSEQGTSYNEQFF. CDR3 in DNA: TGTGCCAGCAGTGAACAGGGGACCTCCTACAATGAGCAGTTCTTC.